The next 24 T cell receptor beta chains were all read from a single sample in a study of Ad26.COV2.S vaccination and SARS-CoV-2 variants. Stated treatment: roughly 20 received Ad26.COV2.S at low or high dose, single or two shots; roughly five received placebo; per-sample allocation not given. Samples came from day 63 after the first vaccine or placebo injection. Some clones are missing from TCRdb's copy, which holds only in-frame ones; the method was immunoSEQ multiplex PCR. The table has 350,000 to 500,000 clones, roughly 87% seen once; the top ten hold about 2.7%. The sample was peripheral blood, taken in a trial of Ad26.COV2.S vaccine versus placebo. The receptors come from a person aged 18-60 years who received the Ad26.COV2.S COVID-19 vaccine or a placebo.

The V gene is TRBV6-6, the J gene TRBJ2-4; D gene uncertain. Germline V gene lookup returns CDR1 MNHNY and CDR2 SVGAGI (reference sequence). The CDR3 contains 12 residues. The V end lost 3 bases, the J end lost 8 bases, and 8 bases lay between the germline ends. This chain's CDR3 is CASSYDLDIQYF. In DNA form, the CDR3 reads TGTGCCAGCAGTTATGACCTAGACATTCAGTACTTC.

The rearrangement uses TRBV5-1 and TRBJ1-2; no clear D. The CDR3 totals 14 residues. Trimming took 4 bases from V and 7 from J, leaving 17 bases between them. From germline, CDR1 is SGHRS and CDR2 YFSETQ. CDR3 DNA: TGCGCCAGCAGCGAATCGGGCCGCAGCAGTGGCTACACCTTC. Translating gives CASSESGRSSGYTF.

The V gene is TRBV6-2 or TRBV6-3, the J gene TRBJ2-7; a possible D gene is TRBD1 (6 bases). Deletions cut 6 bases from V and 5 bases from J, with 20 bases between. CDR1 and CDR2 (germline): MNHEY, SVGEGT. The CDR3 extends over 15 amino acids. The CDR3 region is CASSSAGTRVDEQYF. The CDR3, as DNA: TGTGCCAGCAGCTCGGCCGGGACAAGGGTGGACGAGCAGTACTTC.

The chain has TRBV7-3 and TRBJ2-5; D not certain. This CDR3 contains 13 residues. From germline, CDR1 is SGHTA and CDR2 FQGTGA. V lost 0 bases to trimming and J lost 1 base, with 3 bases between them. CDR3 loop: CASSLTVQETQYF. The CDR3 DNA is TGTGCCAGCAGCTTAACCGTCCAAGAGACCCAGTACTTC. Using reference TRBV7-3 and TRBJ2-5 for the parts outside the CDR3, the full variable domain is GAGVSQTPSNKVTEKGKYVELRCDPISGHTALYWYRQSLGQGPEFLIYFQGTGAADDSGLPNDRFFAVRPEGSVSTLKIQRTERGDSAVYLCASSLTVQETQYFGPGTRLLVL.

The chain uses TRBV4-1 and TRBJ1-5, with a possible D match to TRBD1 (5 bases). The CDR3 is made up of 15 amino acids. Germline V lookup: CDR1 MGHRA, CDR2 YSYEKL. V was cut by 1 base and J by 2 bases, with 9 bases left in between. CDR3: CASSQGGFGNQPQHF. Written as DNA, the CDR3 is TGCGCCAGCAGCCAAGGGGGGTTTGGCAATCAGCCCCAGCATTTT.

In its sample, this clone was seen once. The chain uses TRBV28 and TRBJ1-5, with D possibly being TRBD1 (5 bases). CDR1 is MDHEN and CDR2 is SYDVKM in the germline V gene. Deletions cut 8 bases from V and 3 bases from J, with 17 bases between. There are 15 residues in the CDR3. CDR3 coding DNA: TGTGCCAGCGGCCCTGGGGGGGGGATCAATCAGCCCCAGCATTTT. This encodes CASGPGGGINQPQHF. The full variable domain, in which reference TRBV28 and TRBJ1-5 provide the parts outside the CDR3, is DVKVTQSSRYLVKRTGEKVFLECVQDMDHENMFWYRQDPGLGLRLIYFSYDVKMKEKGDIPEGYSVSREKKERFSLILESASTNQTSMYLCASGPGGGINQPQHFGDGTRLSIL.

The CDR3 DNA sequence: TGTGCCAGCAGCCAAGGGAGGTACTTGAACTATGGCTACACCTTC. It yields the protein CASSQGRYLNYGYTF. The chain joins TRBV14 to TRBJ1-2; D not resolved. The CDR3 extends over 15 amino acids. With 1 base removed from V and 2 bases from J, the gap between germline ends came to 11 bases. Germline CDR1 and CDR2: SGHDN and FVKESK. Drawing the rest from reference TRBV14 and TRBJ1-2, the complete variable domain is EAGVTQFPSHSVIEKGQTVTLRCDPISGHDNLYWYRRVMGKEIKFLLHFVKESKQDESGMPNNRFLAERTGGTYSTLKVQPAELEDSGVYFCASSQGRYLNYGYTFGSGTRLTVV.

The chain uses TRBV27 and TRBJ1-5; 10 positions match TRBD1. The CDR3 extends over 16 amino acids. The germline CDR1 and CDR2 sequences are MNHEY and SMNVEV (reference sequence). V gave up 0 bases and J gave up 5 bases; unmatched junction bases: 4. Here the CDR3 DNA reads TGTGCCAGCAGTTTATCGGGACAGGGGATCGATCAGCCCCAGCATTTT. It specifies CASSLSGQGIDQPQHF.

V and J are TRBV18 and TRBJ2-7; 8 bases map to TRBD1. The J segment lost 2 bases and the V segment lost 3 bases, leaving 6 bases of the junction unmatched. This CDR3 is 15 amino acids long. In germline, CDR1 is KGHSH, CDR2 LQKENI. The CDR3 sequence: CASSPPGQVPYEQYF. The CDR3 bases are TGTGCCAGCTCACCTCCGGGACAGGTACCCTACGAGCAGTACTTC.

CDR3 coding DNA: TGCGCCAGCAGCCAACTAACAGGGGCCGGCCCGTACCACTACAATGAGCAGTTCTTC. It translates to CASSQLTGAGPYHYNEQFF. The chain employs TRBV4-1 and TRBJ2-1; 7 nucleotides line up with TRBD1. With 2 bases clipped from V and 3 bases from J, the junction kept 16 bases outside the gene matches. Germline loops: CDR1 MGHRA, CDR2 YSYEKL. The CDR3 is 19 residues long.

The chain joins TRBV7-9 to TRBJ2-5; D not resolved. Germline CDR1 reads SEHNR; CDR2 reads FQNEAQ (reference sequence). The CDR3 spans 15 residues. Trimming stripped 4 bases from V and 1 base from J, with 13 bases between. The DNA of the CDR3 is TGTGCCAGCAGCTACATATCAACGGGCCAAGAGACCCAGTACTTC. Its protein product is CASSYISTGQETQYF.

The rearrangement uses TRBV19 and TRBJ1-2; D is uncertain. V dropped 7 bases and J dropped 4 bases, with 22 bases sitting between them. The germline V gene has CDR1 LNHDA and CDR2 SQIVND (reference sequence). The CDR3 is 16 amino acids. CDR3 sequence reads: CASTSSPGRSAYGYTF. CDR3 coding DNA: TGTGCCAGTACCTCAAGCCCGGGCCGTTCGGCCTATGGCTACACCTTC.

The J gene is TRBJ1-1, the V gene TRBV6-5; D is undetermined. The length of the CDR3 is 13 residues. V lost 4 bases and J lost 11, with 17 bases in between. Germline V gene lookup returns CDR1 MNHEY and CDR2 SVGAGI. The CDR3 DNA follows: TGTGCCAGCAGTTTTTTGACAATCCCGACGGCTTTCTTT. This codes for CASSFLTIPTAFF.

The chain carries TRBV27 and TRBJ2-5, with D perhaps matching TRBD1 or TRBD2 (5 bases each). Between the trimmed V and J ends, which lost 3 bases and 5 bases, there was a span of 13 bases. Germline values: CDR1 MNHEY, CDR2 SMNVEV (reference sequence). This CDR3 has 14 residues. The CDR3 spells CASSFLGDEETQYF. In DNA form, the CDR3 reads TGTGCCAGCAGTTTTTTAGGGGACGAGGAGACCCAGTACTTC.

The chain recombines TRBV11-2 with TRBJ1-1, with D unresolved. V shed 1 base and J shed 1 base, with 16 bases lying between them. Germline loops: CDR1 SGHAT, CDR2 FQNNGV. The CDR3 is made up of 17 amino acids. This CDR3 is CASSLVHNSVTNTEAFF. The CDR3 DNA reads TGTGCCAGCAGCTTAGTTCACAATTCGGTAACGAACACTGAAGCTTTCTTT. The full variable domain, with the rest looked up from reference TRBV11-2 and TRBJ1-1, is EAGVAQSPRYKIIEKRQSVAFWCNPISGHATLYWYQQILGQGPKLLIQFQNNGVVDDSQLPKDRFSAERLKGVDSTLKIQPAKLEDSAVYLCASSLVHNSVTNTEAFFGQGTRLTVV.

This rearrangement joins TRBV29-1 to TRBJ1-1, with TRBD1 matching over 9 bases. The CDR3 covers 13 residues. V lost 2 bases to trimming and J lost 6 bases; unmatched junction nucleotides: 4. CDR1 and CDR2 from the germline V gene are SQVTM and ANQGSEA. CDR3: CSVERTGASEAFF. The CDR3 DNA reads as TGCAGCGTTGAACGGACAGGGGCGTCTGAAGCTTTCTTT.

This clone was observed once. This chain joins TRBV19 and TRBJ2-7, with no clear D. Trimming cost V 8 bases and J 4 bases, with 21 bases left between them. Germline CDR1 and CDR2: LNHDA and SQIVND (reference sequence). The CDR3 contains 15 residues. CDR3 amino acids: CASFGWSLVLYEQYV. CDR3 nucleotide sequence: TGTGCCAGTTTCGGTTGGTCTTTAGTACTATACGAGCAGTACGTC.

CDR3 amino acids: CASSARDTRNSPLHF. For the CDR3, the DNA is TGTGCCAGCAGCGCCCGGGACACTAGGAATTCACCCCTCCACTTT. This chain links TRBV5-4 with TRBJ1-6; TRBD1 might be the D (6 bases). CDR1 and CDR2 from the germline V gene are SGHNT and YYREEE (reference sequence). The CDR3 has 15 residues. V lost 4 bases to trimming and J lost 7 bases, with 15 bases between them. Variable domain in full (rest from reference TRBV5-4 and TRBJ1-6): ETGVTQSPTHLIKTRGQQVTLRCSSQSGHNTVSWYQQALGQGPQFIFQYYREEENGRGNFPPRFSGLQFPNYSSELNVNALELDDSALYLCASSARDTRNSPLHFGNGTRLTVT.

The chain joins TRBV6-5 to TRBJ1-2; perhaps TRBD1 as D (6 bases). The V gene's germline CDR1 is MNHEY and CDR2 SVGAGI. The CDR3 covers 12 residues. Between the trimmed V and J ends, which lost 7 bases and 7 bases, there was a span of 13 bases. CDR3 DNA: TGTGCCAGCACCAACAACAGGGCTGGCTACACCTTC. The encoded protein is CASTNNRAGYTF.

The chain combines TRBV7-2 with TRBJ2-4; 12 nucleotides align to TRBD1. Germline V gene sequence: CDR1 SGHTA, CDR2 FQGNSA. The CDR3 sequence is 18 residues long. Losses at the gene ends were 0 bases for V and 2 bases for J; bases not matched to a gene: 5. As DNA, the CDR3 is TGTGCCAGCAGCTTAGCCGGGACAGGGGGCCGAACCAAAAACATTCAGTACTTC. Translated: CASSLAGTGGRTKNIQYF.

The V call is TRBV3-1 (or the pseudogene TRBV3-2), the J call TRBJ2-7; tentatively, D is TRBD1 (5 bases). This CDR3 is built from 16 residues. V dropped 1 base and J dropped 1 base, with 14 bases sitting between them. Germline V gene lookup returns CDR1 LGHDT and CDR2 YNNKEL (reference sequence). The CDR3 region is CASSQGFPPGSYEQYV. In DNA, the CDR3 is TGTGCCAGCAGCCAAGGGTTCCCACCAGGGTCCTACGAGCAGTACGTC.

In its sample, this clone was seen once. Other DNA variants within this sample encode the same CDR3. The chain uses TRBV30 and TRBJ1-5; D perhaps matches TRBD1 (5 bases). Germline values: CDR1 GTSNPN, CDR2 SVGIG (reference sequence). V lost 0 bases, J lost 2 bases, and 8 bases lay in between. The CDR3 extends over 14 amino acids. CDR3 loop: CAWSVLGGNQPQHF. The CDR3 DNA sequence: TGTGCCTGGAGTGTTCTGGGGGGCAATCAGCCCCAGCATTTT. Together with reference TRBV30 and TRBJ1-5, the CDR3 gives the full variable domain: SQTIHQWPATLVQPVGSPLSLECTVEGTSNPNLYWYRQAAGRGLQLLFYSVGIGQISSEVPQNLSASRPQDRQFILSSKKLLLSDSGFYLCAWSVLGGNQPQHFGDGTRLSIL.

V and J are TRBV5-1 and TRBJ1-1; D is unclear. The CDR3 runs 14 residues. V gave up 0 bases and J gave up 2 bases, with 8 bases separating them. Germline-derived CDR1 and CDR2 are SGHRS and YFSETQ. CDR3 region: CASSLELTNTEAFF. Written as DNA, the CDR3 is TGCGCCAGCAGCTTGGAACTGACAAACACTGAAGCTTTCTTT.

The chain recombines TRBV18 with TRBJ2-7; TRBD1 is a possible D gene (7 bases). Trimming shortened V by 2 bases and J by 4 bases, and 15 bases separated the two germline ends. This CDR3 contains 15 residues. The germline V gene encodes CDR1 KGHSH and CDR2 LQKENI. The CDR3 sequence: CASSPRARGTYEQYV. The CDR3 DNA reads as TGTGCCAGCTCACCAAGGGCCAGGGGGACTTACGAGCAGTACGTC.